This record covers a single TCR beta chain. These data belong to a study of blood T cell repertoires in COVID-19. In the study's own analysis: Researchers report that nucleated cell counts were estimated from reference gene primer amplification. Sequencing was performed with immunoSEQ multiplex PCR; in TCRdb, only in-frame clones are kept and a portion is missing. That table gives V, J and clone size, and the DNA gave D and trimming. The table lists 150,000 to 200,000 clones, 82% of them singletons, with about 8.4% in the top ten. Trimming left V 1 base short and J 2 bases short, with 8 bases between. The CDR3 contains 15 residues. Germline V gene lookup returns CDR1 SGHDN and CDR2 FVKESK.

The sample taken for sequencing was peripheral blood. This receptor was taken from a woman between 65 and 79 years old with acute or convalescent COVID-19. The rearrangement uses TRBV14 and TRBJ1-4; the D is unclear. The CDR3 nucleotides read TGTGCCAGCAGCCAAGGAGGTGCGACTAATGAAAAACTGTTTTTT. It is translated as CASSQGGATNEKLFF.